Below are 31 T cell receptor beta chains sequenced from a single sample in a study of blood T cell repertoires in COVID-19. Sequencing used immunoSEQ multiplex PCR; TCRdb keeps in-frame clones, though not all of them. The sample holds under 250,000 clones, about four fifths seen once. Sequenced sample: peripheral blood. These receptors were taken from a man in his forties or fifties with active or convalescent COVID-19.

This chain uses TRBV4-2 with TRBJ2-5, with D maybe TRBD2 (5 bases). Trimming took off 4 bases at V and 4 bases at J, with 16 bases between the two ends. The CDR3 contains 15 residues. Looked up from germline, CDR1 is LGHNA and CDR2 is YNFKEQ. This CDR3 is CASSRSTGSAETQYF. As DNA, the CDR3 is TGTGCCAGCAGCCGGTCCACGGGGTCCGCAGAGACCCAGTACTTC.

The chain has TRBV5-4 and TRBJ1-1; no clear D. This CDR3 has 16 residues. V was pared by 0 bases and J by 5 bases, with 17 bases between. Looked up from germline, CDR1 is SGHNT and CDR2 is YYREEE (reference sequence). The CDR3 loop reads CASSLESGRVGTEAFF. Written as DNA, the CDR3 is TGTGCCAGCAGCTTGGAATCCGGGCGGGTTGGGACTGAAGCTTTCTTT.

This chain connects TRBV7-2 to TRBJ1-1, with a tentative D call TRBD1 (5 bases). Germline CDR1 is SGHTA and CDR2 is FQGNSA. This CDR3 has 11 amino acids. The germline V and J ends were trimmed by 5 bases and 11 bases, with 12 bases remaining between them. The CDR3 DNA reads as TGTGCCAGCAGCCGGGGGACTGTGGCTTTCTTT. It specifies CASSRGTVAFF.

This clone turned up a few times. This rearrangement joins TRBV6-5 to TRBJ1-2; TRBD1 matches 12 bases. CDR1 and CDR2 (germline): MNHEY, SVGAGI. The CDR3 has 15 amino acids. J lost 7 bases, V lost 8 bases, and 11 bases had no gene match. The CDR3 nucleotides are TGTGCCAGCGTGGCGGGACAGGGGGCTCTTAGTGGCTACACCTTC. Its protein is CASVAGQGALSGYTF.

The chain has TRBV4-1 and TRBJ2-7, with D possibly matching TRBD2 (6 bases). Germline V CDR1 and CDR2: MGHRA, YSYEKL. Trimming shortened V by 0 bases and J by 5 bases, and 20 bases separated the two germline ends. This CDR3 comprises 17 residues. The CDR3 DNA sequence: TGCGCCAGCAGCCAAGAAATAGGTAGAAGCCGGGGGAACGAGCAGTACTTC. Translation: CASSQEIGRSRGNEQYF.

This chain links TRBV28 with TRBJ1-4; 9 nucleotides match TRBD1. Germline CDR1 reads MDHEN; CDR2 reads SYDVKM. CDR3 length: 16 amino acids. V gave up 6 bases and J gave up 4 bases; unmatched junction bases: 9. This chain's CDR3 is CASRGATGGVNEKLFF. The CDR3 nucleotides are TGTGCCAGCAGGGGGGCGACAGGGGGAGTTAATGAAAAACTGTTTTTT.

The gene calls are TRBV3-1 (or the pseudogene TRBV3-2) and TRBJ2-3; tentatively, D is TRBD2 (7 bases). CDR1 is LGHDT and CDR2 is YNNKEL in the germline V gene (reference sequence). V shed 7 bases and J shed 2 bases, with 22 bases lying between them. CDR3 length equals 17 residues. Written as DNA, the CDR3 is TGTGCCAGCACCAAGGGGGAGGGCCACAGATTCACAGATACGCAGTATTTT. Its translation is CASTKGEGHRFTDTQYF.

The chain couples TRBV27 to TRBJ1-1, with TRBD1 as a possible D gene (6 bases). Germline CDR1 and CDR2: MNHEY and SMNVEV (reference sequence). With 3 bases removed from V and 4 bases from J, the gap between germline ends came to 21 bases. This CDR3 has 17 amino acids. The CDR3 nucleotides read TGTGCCAGCAGTTTGGTTGGAAACACAAAAGGGGGCACTGAAGCTTTCTTT. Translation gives CASSLVGNTKGGTEAFF.

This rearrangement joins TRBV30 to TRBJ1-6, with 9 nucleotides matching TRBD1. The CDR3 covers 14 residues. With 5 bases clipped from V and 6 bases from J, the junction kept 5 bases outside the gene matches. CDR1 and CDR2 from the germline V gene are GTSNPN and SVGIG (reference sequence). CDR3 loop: CAWQTGGPNSPLHF. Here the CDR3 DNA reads TGTGCCTGGCAAACAGGGGGCCCTAATTCACCCCTCCACTTT.

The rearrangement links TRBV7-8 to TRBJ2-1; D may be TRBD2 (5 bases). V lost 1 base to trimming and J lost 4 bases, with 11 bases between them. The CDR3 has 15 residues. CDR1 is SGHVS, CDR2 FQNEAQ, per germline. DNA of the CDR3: TGTGCCAGCAGCTTAGTAACTAGTCAATACAATGAGCAGTTCTTC. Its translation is CASSLVTSQYNEQFF.

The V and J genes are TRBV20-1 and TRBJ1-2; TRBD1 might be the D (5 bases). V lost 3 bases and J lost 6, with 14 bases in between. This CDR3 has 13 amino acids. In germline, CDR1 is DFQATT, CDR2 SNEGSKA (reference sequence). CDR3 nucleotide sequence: TGCAGTGCTAGTCCGGGGGATCGACATGGCTACACCTTC. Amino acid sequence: CSASPGDRHGYTF.

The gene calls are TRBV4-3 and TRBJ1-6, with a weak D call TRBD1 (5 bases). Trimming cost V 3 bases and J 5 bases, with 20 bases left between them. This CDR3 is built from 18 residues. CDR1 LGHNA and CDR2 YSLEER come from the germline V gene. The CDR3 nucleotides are TGCGCCAGCAGCCAGGAACCCCCAGGGACTCTCGATAATTCACCCCTCCACTTT. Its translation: CASSQEPPGTLDNSPLHF.

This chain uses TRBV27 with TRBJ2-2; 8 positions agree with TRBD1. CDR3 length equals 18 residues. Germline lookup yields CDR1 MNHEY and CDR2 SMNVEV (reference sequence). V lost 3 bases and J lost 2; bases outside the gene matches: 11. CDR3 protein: CASSFMIPGQANTGELFF. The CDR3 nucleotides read TGTGCCAGCAGTTTTATGATTCCGGGACAGGCCAACACCGGGGAGCTGTTTTTT.

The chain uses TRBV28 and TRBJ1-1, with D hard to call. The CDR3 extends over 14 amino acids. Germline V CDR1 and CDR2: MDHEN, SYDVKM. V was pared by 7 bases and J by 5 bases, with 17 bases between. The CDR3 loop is CASTVDSIVTEAFF. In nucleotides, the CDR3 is TGTGCCAGCACCGTGGACTCTATTGTGACTGAAGCTTTCTTT. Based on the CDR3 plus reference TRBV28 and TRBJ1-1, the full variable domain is DVKVTQSSRYLVKRTGEKVFLECVQDMDHENMFWYRQDPGLGLRLIYFSYDVKMKEKGDIPEGYSVSREKKERFSLILESASTNQTSMYLCASTVDSIVTEAFFGQGTRLTVV.

The CDR3 sequence: CASRKTSGPNEQFF. CDR3 coding DNA: TGTGCCAGCAGAAAGACTAGCGGCCCCAATGAGCAGTTCTTC. The V gene is TRBV3-1 (or the pseudogene TRBV3-2), the J gene TRBJ2-1, with 9 nucleotides matching TRBD2. The CDR3 has 14 amino acids. Unmatched junction bases numbered 6, after V lost 6 bases and J lost 6 bases. Germline CDR1 LGHDT, CDR2 YNNKEL (reference sequence).

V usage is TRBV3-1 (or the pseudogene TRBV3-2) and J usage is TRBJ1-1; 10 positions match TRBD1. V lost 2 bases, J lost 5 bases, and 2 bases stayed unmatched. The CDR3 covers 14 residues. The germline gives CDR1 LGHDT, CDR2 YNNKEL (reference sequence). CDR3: CASSQLDRGTEAFF. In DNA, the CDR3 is TGTGCCAGCAGCCAATTGGACAGGGGGACTGAAGCTTTCTTT.

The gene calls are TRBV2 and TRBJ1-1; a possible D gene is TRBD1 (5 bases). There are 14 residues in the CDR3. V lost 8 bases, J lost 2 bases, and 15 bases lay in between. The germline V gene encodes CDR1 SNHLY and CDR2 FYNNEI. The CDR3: CASLAGGANTEAFF. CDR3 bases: TGTGCCAGCCTTGCAGGAGGGGCCAACACTGAAGCTTTCTTT.

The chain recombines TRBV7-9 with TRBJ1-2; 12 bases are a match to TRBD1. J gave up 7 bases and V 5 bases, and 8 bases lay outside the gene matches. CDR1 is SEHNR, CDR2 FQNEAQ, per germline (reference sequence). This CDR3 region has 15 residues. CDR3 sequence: CASSPSGQGALGYTF. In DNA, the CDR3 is TGTGCCAGCAGCCCATCGGGACAGGGGGCGCTTGGCTACACCTTC. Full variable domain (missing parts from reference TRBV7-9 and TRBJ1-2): DTGVSQNPRHKITKRGQNVTFRCDPISEHNRLYWYRQTLGQGPEFLTYFQNEAQLEKSRLLSDRFSAERPKGSFSTLEIQRTEQGDSAMYLCASSPSGQGALGYTFGSGTRLTVV.

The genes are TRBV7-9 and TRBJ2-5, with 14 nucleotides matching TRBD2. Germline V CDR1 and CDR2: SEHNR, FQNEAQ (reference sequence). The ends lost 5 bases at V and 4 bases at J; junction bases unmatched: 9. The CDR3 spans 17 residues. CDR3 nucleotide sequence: TGTGCCAGCAGCCCCGGGACTAGCGGGGGCCGAGGAGAGACCCAGTACTTC. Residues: CASSPGTSGGRGETQYF.

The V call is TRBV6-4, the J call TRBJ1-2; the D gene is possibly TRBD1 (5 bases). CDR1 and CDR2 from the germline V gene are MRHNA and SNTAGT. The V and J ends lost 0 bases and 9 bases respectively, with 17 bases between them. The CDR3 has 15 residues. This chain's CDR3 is CASSDSTRWGVSYTF. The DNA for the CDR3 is TGTGCCAGCAGTGACTCGACACGATGGGGGGTTAGCTACACCTTC.

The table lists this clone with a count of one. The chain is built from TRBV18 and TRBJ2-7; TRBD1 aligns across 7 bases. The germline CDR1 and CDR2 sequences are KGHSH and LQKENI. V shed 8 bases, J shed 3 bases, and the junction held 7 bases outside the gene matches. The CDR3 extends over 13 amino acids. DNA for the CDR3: TGTGCCAGCACTACCGGGACAGACTACGAGCAGTACTTC. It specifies CASTTGTDYEQYF.

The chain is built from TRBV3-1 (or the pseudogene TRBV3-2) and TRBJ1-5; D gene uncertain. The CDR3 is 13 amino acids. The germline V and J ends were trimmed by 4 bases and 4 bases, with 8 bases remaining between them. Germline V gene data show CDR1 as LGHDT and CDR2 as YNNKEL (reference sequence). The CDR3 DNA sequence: TGTGCCAGCAGCCGAGCCGTTAATCAGCCCCAGCATTTT. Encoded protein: CASSRAVNQPQHF.

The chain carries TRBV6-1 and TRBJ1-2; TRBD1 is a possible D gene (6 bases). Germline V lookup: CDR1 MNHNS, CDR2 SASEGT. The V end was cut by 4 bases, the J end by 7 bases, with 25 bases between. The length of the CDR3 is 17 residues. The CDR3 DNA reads TGTGCCAGCAGTGCCGGACAGCTGACTTCCCAAGGGCTTGGCTACACCTTC. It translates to CASSAGQLTSQGLGYTF.

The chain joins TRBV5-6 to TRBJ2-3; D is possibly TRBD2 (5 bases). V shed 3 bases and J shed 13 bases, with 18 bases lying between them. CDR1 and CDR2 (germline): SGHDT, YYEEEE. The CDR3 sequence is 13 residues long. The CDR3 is CASSSASSSTKYF. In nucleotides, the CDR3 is TGTGCCAGCAGCTCGGCGTCTAGCTCCACGAAGTATTTT.

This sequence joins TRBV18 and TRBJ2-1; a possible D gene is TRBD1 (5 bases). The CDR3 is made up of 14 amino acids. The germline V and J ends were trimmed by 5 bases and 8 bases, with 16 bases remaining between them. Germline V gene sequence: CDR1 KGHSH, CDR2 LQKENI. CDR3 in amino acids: CASSGAHPLDEQFF. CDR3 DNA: TGTGCCAGCTCAGGGGCACACCCTTTGGATGAGCAGTTCTTC.

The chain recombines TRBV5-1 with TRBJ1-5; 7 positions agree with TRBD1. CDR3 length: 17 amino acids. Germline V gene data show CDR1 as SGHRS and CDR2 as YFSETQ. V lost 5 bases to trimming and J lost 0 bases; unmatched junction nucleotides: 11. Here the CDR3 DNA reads TGCGCCAGCAGGCACCGGGACAGAATTTATAGCAATCAGCCCCAGCATTTT. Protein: CASRHRDRIYSNQPQHF.

The CDR3 DNA sequence: TGTGCCAGCAGCTCCCGACTAGCGGGAGGACCTTTCACAGATACGCAGTATTTT. This gives the protein CASSSRLAGGPFTDTQYF. This chain connects TRBV7-8 to TRBJ2-3; 13 positions agree with TRBD2. V shed 4 bases and J 2 bases; nucleotides not matched to a gene: 9. The CDR3 is made up of 18 amino acids. The germline gives CDR1 SGHVS, CDR2 FQNEAQ.

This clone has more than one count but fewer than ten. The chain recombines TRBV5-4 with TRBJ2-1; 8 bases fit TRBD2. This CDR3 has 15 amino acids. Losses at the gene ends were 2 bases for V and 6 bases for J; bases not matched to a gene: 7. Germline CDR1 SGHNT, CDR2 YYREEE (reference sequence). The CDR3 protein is CASSLQLAGGNEQFF. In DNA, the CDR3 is TGTGCCAGCAGCTTACAGCTAGCGGGCGGCAATGAGCAGTTCTTC.

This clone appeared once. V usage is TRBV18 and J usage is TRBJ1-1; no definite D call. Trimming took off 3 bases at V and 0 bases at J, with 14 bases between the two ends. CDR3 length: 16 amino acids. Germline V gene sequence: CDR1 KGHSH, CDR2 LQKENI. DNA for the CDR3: TGTGCCAGCTCACCGATGGCAGGTCTCATGAACACTGAAGCTTTCTTT. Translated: CASSPMAGLMNTEAFF.

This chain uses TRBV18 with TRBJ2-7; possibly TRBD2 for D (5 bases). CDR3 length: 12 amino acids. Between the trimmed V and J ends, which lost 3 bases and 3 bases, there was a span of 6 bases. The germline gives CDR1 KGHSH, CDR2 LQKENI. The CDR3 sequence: CASSPRDYEQYF. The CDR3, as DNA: TGTGCCAGCTCACCCCGGGACTACGAGCAGTACTTC.

The CDR3 loop reads CASSLATGFYGYTF. The CDR3 coding sequence is TGTGCCAGCAGTTTAGCCACAGGGTTCTATGGCTACACCTTC. The V and J genes are TRBV28 and TRBJ1-2; a weak D match, TRBD1 (6 bases). From germline, CDR1 is MDHEN and CDR2 SYDVKM. This CDR3 region has 14 residues. V was shortened by 2 bases and J by 4 bases, with 11 bases between the two germline ends.